The rows below give T cell receptor beta chains drawn from one sample of a study of control samples from healthy donors and cancer patients. Clones were read by immunoSEQ multiplex PCR, and TCRdb kept only the in-frame ones, dropping some. Among about 83,000 clones listed, 90% to 95% were seen once. The sample was blood. The receptors were sampled from a middle-aged man in good health. CDR3s include the opening cysteine and the closing phenylalanine or tryptophan. A D gene is named only where the DNA matches it firmly. Size values are once, few and many counts, or a class for expanded clones, and some rows have none.

V	J	size	D	CDR3
TRBV11-1	TRBJ1-1	few	.	CASSFRQDNTEAFF
TRBV30	TRBJ1-1	once	.	CAWSPAGLEAFF
TRBV30	TRBJ1-3	.	.	CAWNVGGNTIYF
TRBV29-1	TRBJ1-1	.	.	CSVGGWGTEAFF
TRBV6-2/TRBV6-3	TRBJ1-6	.	.	CASSQPGNSPLHF
TRBV7-2	TRBJ1-5	once	.	CASSLDRVQPQHF
TRBV25-1	TRBJ1-6	.	.	CASKETGWNSPLHF
TRBV10-3	TRBJ2-3	.	.	CAISEVDRPDTQYF
TRBV10-3	TRBJ2-2	.	.	CAISEAFSQPGELFF
TRBV2	TRBJ1-2	.	.	CASMGGANYGYTF
TRBV7-8	TRBJ1-2	.	.	CASSLGVDGGYTF
TRBV7-8	TRBJ2-7	.	TRBD1	CASSLGDRALEQYF
TRBV3-1/TRBV3-2	TRBJ1-2	.	.	CASSPGSSRGYTF
TRBV18	TRBJ1-2	.	.	CASSPRDTPNYGYTF
TRBV21-1	TRBJ1-4	.	.	CASRVNEKLFF
TRBV7-9	TRBJ1-1	.	.	CASSLAPTGETEAFF
TRBV7-2	TRBJ1-1	.	.	CASSTVVNTEAFF
TRBV7-2	TRBJ1-3	.	TRBD1	CASSFEGTGFTGNTIYF